The 5 T cell receptor beta chains in this list originate from one sample, sequenced in a study of T cell responses to AZD1222 COVID-19 vaccine. Sequencing was performed with immunoSEQ multiplex PCR; in TCRdb, only in-frame clones are kept and a portion is missing. In the table there are fewer than 85,000 clones, about 87% of which are singletons. Sequenced here: peripheral blood, sampled on day 0 of AZD1222 vaccination. These receptor sequences come from an adult in good health.

This sequence joins TRBV4-3 and TRBJ2-7; D remains unclear. V was cut by 5 bases and J by 0 bases, with 11 bases left in between. The germline V gene has CDR1 LGHNA and CDR2 YSLEER. The CDR3 is 14 amino acids. The CDR3 sequence is CASSADISSYEQYF. The DNA for the CDR3 is TGCGCCAGCAGCGCTGACATCTCCTCCTACGAGCAGTACTTC.

The chain carries TRBV27 and TRBJ1-1; tentatively, D is TRBD1 (6 bases). With 5 bases removed from V and 1 base from J, the gap between germline ends came to 8 bases. The CDR3 sequence is 13 residues long. Germline V CDR1 and CDR2: MNHEY, SMNVEV (reference sequence). This chain's CDR3 is CASSGGGNTEAFF. CDR3 DNA sequence: TGTGCCAGCAGTGGAGGGGGGAACACTGAAGCTTTCTTT.

The chain employs TRBV24-1 and TRBJ2-1; 8 bases align to TRBD2. Germline loops: CDR1 KGHDR, CDR2 SFDVKD. The junction had 11 bases not matched to a gene; V was cut back by 4 bases and J by 7 bases. The CDR3 has 16 residues. In nucleotides, the CDR3 is TGTGCCACCAGTGACCGTGCCGGGACTAGTCGGAATGAGCAGTTCTTC. This encodes CATSDRAGTSRNEQFF.

The rearrangement links TRBV3-1 (or the pseudogene TRBV3-2) to TRBJ2-1; no firm D call. The length of the CDR3 is 14 residues. Germline CDR1 is LGHDT and CDR2 is YNNKEL (reference sequence). V was shortened by 1 base and J by 4 bases, with 8 bases between the two germline ends. The CDR3 loop is CASSQVKLYNEQFF. The DNA of the CDR3 is TGTGCCAGCAGCCAAGTGAAACTTTACAATGAGCAGTTCTTC.

This clone has just a few counts. The V and J genes are TRBV5-4 and TRBJ2-5; tentative D call: TRBD2 (6 bases). CDR3 length: 15 amino acids. Trimming pared 2 bases from V and 5 bases from J, leaving 16 bases between. CDR1 SGHNT and CDR2 YYREEE come from the germline V gene (reference sequence). The CDR3 reads CASSFYGGSWETQYF. The CDR3 bases are TGTGCCAGCAGCTTCTATGGAGGGAGTTGGGAGACCCAGTACTTC.